This TCR beta chain was recorded in a study of OX40 agonist ivuxolimab in advanced cancers. Assay: immunoSEQ multiplex PCR; the TCRdb copy retains only in-frame clones and omits some. The sample has about 64,000 clones, roughly 87% seen once. This CDR3 contains 13 residues. Germline CDR1 and CDR2: SGHTS and YDEGEE. Trimming cost V 0 bases and J 5 bases, with 7 bases left between them. Samples of blood were obtained at baseline, on cycle 4 day 1, and on cycle 7 day 1. The sample here was CD4+ or CD8+ T cells sorted from blood, taken in a trial of the OX40 agonist ivuxolimab. The receptor was derived from an adult with an advanced solid tumor such as melanoma, head and neck, liver or kidney cancer. The chain couples TRBV5-8 to TRBJ2-3; D ambiguous. The CDR3 spells CASSLVSQDTQYF. The CDR3, as DNA: TGTGCCAGCAGCTTGGTTAGCCAAGATACGCAGTATTTT.